This entry lists 3 T cell receptor beta chains sequenced from one sample in a study of cytomegalovirus exposure and HLA in healthy donors. PCR was performed using 60 Vbeta and 13 Jbeta primers. The protocol was immunoSEQ multiplex PCR, while the TCRdb copy is restricted to in-frame clones and leaves out a portion. The sample yields 180,000 or so clones, approximately 9.5% seen once. Sequenced input: PBMCs. These receptors all come from a woman in her 30s in good health and CMV-seropositive.

V usage is TRBV6-5 and J usage is TRBJ2-3; possibly TRBD2 for D (6 bases). The V and J ends lost 8 bases and 3 bases respectively, with 9 bases between them. The CDR3 is 12 residues long. Germline V gives CDR1 MNHEY, CDR2 SVGAGI. DNA for the CDR3: TGTGCCAGCCGACGGGGGACAGATACGCAGTATTTT. This codes for CASRRGTDTQYF.

The chain joins TRBV7-6 to TRBJ1-6; no clear D gene. V lost 5 bases and J 8 bases, leaving 19 bases between the germline ends. This CDR3 has 16 amino acids. Germline values: CDR1 SGHVS, CDR2 FNYEAQ. CDR3 DNA sequence: TGTGCCAGCAGCCGAGCGGCAGGACGGGAGCATTCACCCCTCCACTTT. Translating it yields CASSRAAGREHSPLHF. The full variable domain, rest sourced from reference TRBV7-6 and TRBJ1-6, is GAGVSQSPRYKVTKRGQDVALRCDPISGHVSLYWYRQALGQGPEFLTYFNYEAQQDKSGLPNDRFSAERPEGSISTLTIQRTEQRDSAMYRCASSRAAGREHSPLHFGNGTRLTVT.

V is TRBV7-2 and J is TRBJ2-1; D is perhaps TRBD2 (6 bases). The germline V gene encodes CDR1 SGHTA and CDR2 FQGNSA. The CDR3 covers 16 residues. Trimming removed 2 bases from V and 1 base from J, with 12 bases in between. CDR3 residues: CASSLWLAGSYNEQFF. The CDR3 DNA reads as TGTGCCAGCAGCTTATGGTTGGCGGGATCCTACAATGAGCAGTTCTTC. Full variable domain (outside the CDR3, taken from reference TRBV7-2 and TRBJ2-1): GAGVSQSPSNKVTEKGKDVELRCDPISGHTALYWYRQSLGQGLEFLIYFQGNSAPDKSGLPSDRFSAERTGGSVSTLTIQRTQQEDSAVYLCASSLWLAGSYNEQFFGPGTRLTVL.